One T cell receptor beta chain is described in this entry. Antigen specificity is unknown. TCRdb recomputed calls from the reads with MiXCR, one row per CDR3 protein. Altogether hundreds of thousands of distinct CDR3 sequences are present, about a sixth being singletons, with the ten largest covering 8.7%. The CDR3 is made up of 14 amino acids. The V gene lost 2 bases and the J gene lost 1 base, with 9 bases spanning the gap. CDR1 is SNHLY, CDR2 FYNNEI, per germline. The sample is drawn from a study of T cell repertoires in cytomegalovirus infection. Study overall: Carrying CMV and the relevant HLA type showed in public TCR beta signatures. Broader study findings: In two of eight donors, the top clonotype was HLA-C-restricted CMV-specific. CMV carriers with the relevant HLA were identified by cumulative public TCR beta family frequency.

The chain recombines TRBV2 with TRBJ2-7, with a tentative D call TRBD2 (5 bases). The origin of this receptor is a human donor in good health (CMV status not recorded). Some clones in this sample may be carry-over from other donors' samples. The sequencing input was PBMCs. The CDR3 protein is CASSELADSYEQYF. In nucleotides, the CDR3 is TGTGCCAGCAGTGAACTAGCAGATTCCTACGAGCAGTACTTC. The full variable domain, rest sourced from reference TRBV2 and TRBJ2-7, is EPEVTQTPSHQVTQMGQEVILRCVPISNHLYFYWYRQILGQKVEFLVSFYNNEISEKSEIFDDQFSVERPDGSNFTLKIRSTKLEDSAMYFCASSELADSYEQYFGPGTRLTVT.